The 10 T cell receptor beta chains in this list originate from one sample, sequenced in a study of blood T cell repertoires in COVID-19. Produced via immunoSEQ multiplex PCR; TCRdb's table is partial and in-frame only. The sample has about 300,000 clones; about 87% are singletons. The sequenced sample was peripheral blood. The receptors stem from a middle-aged woman who had recovered from COVID-19.

The chain employs TRBV9 and TRBJ1-2, with 7 bases matching TRBD1. CDR3 size: 14 residues. From germline, CDR1 is SGDLS and CDR2 YYNGEE. The trim removed 3 bases at V and 0 bases at J, leaving 2 bases unmatched. The CDR3 DNA sequence: TGTGCCAGCAGCGGGGGACAGTCTAACTATGGCTACACCTTC. It is translated as CASSGGQSNYGYTF.

V gene TRBV28 combines with J gene TRBJ1-2; 8 nucleotides align to TRBD1. This CDR3 has 17 amino acids. J was trimmed by 4 bases and V by 6 bases; bases with no gene match: 16. CDR1 is MDHEN and CDR2 is SYDVKM in the germline V gene. In nucleotides, the CDR3 is TGTGCCAGCAGACAATGGACAGGGAGGGGATTTGGCTATGGCTACACCTTC. This sequence encodes CASRQWTGRGFGYGYTF.

This sequence joins TRBV6-5 and TRBJ1-1; 7 bases are a match to TRBD1. The CDR3 contains 14 residues. Germline V CDR1 and CDR2: MNHEY, SVGAGI. V was pared by 8 bases and J by 4 bases, with 10 bases of the junction left unmatched. The CDR3 reads CASQITGEATEAFF. In DNA form, the CDR3 reads TGTGCCAGCCAAATAACAGGGGAGGCCACTGAAGCTTTCTTT.

The CDR3 loop is CASSPIPRSTHEKLFF. CDR3 in DNA: TGTGCCAGCAGCCCGATCCCCCGGTCCACCCATGAAAAACTGTTTTTT. This chain connects TRBV11-2 to TRBJ1-4, with no clear D. V dropped 5 bases and J dropped 6 bases, with 19 bases sitting between them. CDR1 and CDR2 from the germline V gene are SGHAT and FQNNGV. The CDR3 length is 16 residues.

This clone was recorded a few times. This chain links TRBV6-6 with TRBJ1-3, with D maybe TRBD1 (5 bases). CDR3 size: 16 residues. The V end lost 2 bases, the J end lost 0 bases, and 11 bases lay between the germline ends. Germline V gene sequence: CDR1 MNHNY, CDR2 SVGAGI (reference sequence). As DNA, the CDR3 is TGTGCCAGCAGTTACGGACATAACCCCTCTGGAAACACCATATATTTT. Encoded protein: CASSYGHNPSGNTIYF.

DNA of the CDR3: TGCGCCAGCAGCAACGGACTAGCGGGGGGGCTGAGCAATGAGCAGTTCTTC. This codes for CASSNGLAGGLSNEQFF. The genes are TRBV5-1 and TRBJ2-1; 15 nucleotides agree with TRBD2. This CDR3 region has 17 residues. Germline trimming cut 4 bases from V and 6 bases from J; bases unmatched to any gene: 8. From germline, CDR1 is SGHRS and CDR2 YFSETQ.

The J gene is TRBJ2-2, the V gene TRBV5-1; D might be TRBD2 (6 bases). Trimming shortened V by 3 bases and J by 2 bases, and 11 bases separated the two germline ends. The CDR3 sequence is 15 residues long. Germline V CDR1 and CDR2: SGHRS, YFSETQ. The CDR3 region is CASSSAEGNTGELFF. The CDR3 bases are TGCGCCAGCAGCTCGGCGGAGGGAAACACCGGGGAGCTGTTTTTT. Drawing the rest from reference TRBV5-1 and TRBJ2-2, the complete variable domain is KAGVTQTPRYLIKTRGQQVTLSCSPISGHRSVSWYQQTPGQGLQFLFEYFSETQRNKGNFPGRFSGRQFSNSRSEMNVSTLELGDSALYLCASSSAEGNTGELFFGEGSRLTVL.

The rearrangement joins TRBV7-8 to TRBJ1-5, with unresolved D. Germline CDR1 SGHVS, CDR2 FQNEAQ. V was cut by 5 bases and J by 6 bases, with 8 bases left in between. This CDR3 spans 12 amino acids. CDR3 loop: CASSGDSQPQHF. In nucleotides, the CDR3 is TGTGCCAGCAGCGGAGACTCTCAGCCCCAGCATTTT.

This sequence joins TRBV3-1 (or the pseudogene TRBV3-2) and TRBJ1-2; a possible D gene is TRBD1 (5 bases). CDR1 and CDR2 (germline): LGHDT, YNNKEL (reference sequence). Trimming cost V 1 base and J 4 bases, with 10 bases left between them. The CDR3 consists of 14 residues. This CDR3 reads CASSQAGQSYGYTF. The CDR3 region has the DNA TGTGCCAGCAGCCAAGCAGGGCAGAGCTATGGCTACACCTTC.

The V call is TRBV11-2, the J call TRBJ1-1; possible D gene TRBD1, 6 bases. V was shortened by 2 bases and J by 5 bases, with 12 bases between the two germline ends. This CDR3 spans 14 amino acids. CDR1 and CDR2 from the germline V gene are SGHAT and FQNNGV. DNA for the CDR3: TGTGCCAGCAGCTTACCGCCAGGGGAAACTGAAGCTTTCTTT. Encoded protein: CASSLPPGETEAFF.